The next 25 T cell receptor beta chains were all read from a single sample in a study of cytomegalovirus exposure and HLA in healthy donors. Use of 60 Vbeta and 13 Jbeta primers characterized the PCR. Profiled with immunoSEQ multiplex PCR; TCRdb holds only in-frame clones, not every one. This table has under 300,000 clones, roughly 90% appearing once. What was sequenced was PBMCs. The receptors shown here come from a man aged 35 to 55 in good health and CMV-seropositive.

J is TRBJ2-1 and V is TRBV4-2, with 10 bases lining up with TRBD2. In germline, CDR1 is LGHNA, CDR2 YNFKEQ. With V trimmed by 0 bases and J by 4 bases, 21 bases remained unmatched. CDR3 length: 22 residues. CDR3 amino acids: CASSQDRSVAQAGGGSYNEQFF. CDR3 sequence (DNA): TGTGCCAGCAGCCAAGATCGATCAGTCGCCCAAGCGGGGGGGGGTAGTTACAATGAGCAGTTCTTC.

J is TRBJ2-3 and V is TRBV19; 7 bases align to TRBD1. Germline V gene sequence: CDR1 LNHDA, CDR2 SQIVND (reference sequence). V gave up 5 bases and J gave up 0 bases; unmatched junction bases: 8. The CDR3 sequence is 16 residues long. DNA of the CDR3: TGTGCCAGTAGTCTAGGGGGCGTCTCTAGCACAGATACGCAGTATTTT. This encodes CASSLGGVSSTDTQYF.

This chain connects TRBV19 to TRBJ1-5; TRBD1 matches at 8 bases. J was trimmed by 6 bases and V by 6 bases; bases with no gene match: 10. The CDR3 loop spans 15 amino acids. Germline-derived CDR1 and CDR2 are LNHDA and SQIVND (reference sequence). The DNA for the CDR3 is TGTGCCAGTAGCGACGGGGCAGGGGGCGTTCAGCCCCAGCATTTT. Translated: CASSDGAGGVQPQHF.

This sequence joins TRBV5-1 and TRBJ2-3; maybe TRBD2 (6 bases). CDR1 SGHRS and CDR2 YFSETQ come from the germline V gene. This CDR3 region has 15 residues. Trimming shortened V by 0 bases and J by 4 bases, and 12 bases separated the two germline ends. CDR3 sequence (DNA): TGCGCCAGCAGCTTGGCCGGTGCGGGGTCAGATACGCAGTATTTT. It translates to CASSLAGAGSDTQYF.

The gene calls are TRBV18 and TRBJ2-1, with D tentatively TRBD1 (5 bases). The germline gives CDR1 KGHSH, CDR2 LQKENI. The length of the CDR3 is 14 residues. The V gene lost 0 bases and the J gene lost 4 bases, with 7 bases spanning the gap. For the CDR3, the DNA is TGTGCCAGCTCACCACCCGACAGATACAATGAGCAGTTCTTC. Translation: CASSPPDRYNEQFF.

The rearrangement uses TRBV5-1 and TRBJ1-2; TRBD1 aligns across 9 bases. The CDR3 loop spans 14 amino acids. Germline V gene sequence: CDR1 SGHRS, CDR2 YFSETQ. After removal of 8 bases from V and 4 bases from J, the junction contained 9 bases not matched to a gene. CDR3 in amino acids: CASNIGTGIYGYTF. The CDR3 nucleotides read TGCGCCAGTAACATTGGGACAGGGATCTATGGCTACACCTTC.

The V call is TRBV4-1, the J call TRBJ2-1, with D unclear. The ends were cut back, 6 bases at V and 5 bases at J, with 11 bases in the middle. The length of the CDR3 is 13 residues. The germline V gene encodes CDR1 MGHRA and CDR2 YSYEKL. CDR3 region: CASRAGQNNEQFF. Here the CDR3 DNA reads TGCGCCAGCAGAGCAGGCCAAAACAATGAGCAGTTCTTC.

This clone has a single count. The sample contains more than one DNA sequence encoding this CDR3. The chain uses TRBV27 and TRBJ2-7, with TRBD1 matching over 7 bases. The CDR3 length is 13 residues. Germline assignment: CDR1 MNHEY and CDR2 SMNVEV (reference sequence). The trim removed 2 bases at V and 3 bases at J, leaving 1 base unmatched. The CDR3: CASSLRDSYEQYF. Written as DNA, the CDR3 is TGTGCCAGCAGTTTAAGGGACAGCTACGAGCAGTACTTC.

V usage is TRBV28 and J usage is TRBJ2-7; 10 bases fit TRBD2. J lost 2 bases, V lost 6 bases, and 4 bases had no gene match. CDR1 and CDR2 from the germline V gene are MDHEN and SYDVKM. The CDR3 runs to 14 residues. The CDR3 DNA reads as TGTGCCAGCAGCAGGACTAGCGGAACCTACGAGCAGTACTTC. As protein: CASSRTSGTYEQYF.

The rearrangement uses TRBV4-3 and TRBJ2-7, with TRBD2 matching 8 bases. This CDR3 contains 16 residues. CDR1 and CDR2 from the germline V gene are LGHNA and YSLEER. V lost 0 bases, J lost 0 bases, and 4 bases stayed unmatched. Here the CDR3 DNA reads TGCGCCAGCAGCCAAGATCTCCTAGCGGGCTCCTACGAGCAGTACTTC. This gives the protein CASSQDLLAGSYEQYF.

V usage is TRBV7-3 and J usage is TRBJ2-7; the D gene is possibly TRBD2 (5 bases). The CDR3 has 15 amino acids. In germline, CDR1 is SGHTA, CDR2 FQGTGA. V dropped 5 bases and J dropped 2 bases, with 16 bases sitting between them. CDR3 DNA: TGTGCCAGCAGCCCAAGTGAAGCGAGGGCCTACGAGCAGTACTTC. This encodes CASSPSEARAYEQYF.

The genes are TRBV7-3 and TRBJ2-2; D ambiguous. The V gene's germline CDR1 is SGHTA and CDR2 FQGTGA. The CDR3 has 15 amino acids. Trimming removed 5 bases from V and 0 bases from J, with 10 bases in between. The CDR3 DNA reads TGTGCCAGCAGCGCAGTCAATTCGAACACCGGGGAGCTGTTTTTT. It specifies CASSAVNSNTGELFF.

This chain's CDR3 is CASSLGGGDSGNTIYF. In nucleotides, the CDR3 is TGTGCCAGCAGCTTAGGAGGGGGAGACTCTGGAAACACCATATATTTT. The chain has TRBV7-9 and TRBJ1-3, with D possibly being TRBD1 (6 bases). Trimming removed 1 base from V and 0 bases from J, with 10 bases in between. CDR3 length: 16 amino acids. Germline lookup yields CDR1 SEHNR and CDR2 FQNEAQ (reference sequence).

This clone was detected only a few times. V usage is TRBV18 and J usage is TRBJ1-1; D perhaps matches TRBD1 (5 bases). The CDR3 runs 13 residues. CDR1 is KGHSH, CDR2 LQKENI, per germline. V was clipped by 6 bases and J by 1 base, with 9 bases between them. The CDR3 region has the DNA TGTGCCAGCTCGAAGCAGGGGAACACTGAAGCTTTCTTT. Translating it yields CASSKQGNTEAFF.

This chain joins TRBV10-1 and TRBJ2-1; TRBD2 aligns across 10 bases. Trimming took 5 bases from V and 6 from J; bases not matched to a gene: 4. The CDR3 totals 14 residues. Germline CDR1 WNHNN, CDR2 SYGVQD (reference sequence). This CDR3 reads CASSSGLALNEQFF. DNA of the CDR3: TGCGCCAGCAGTTCGGGACTAGCGCTCAATGAGCAGTTCTTC.

The chain joins TRBV5-6 to TRBJ1-2; weak D call: TRBD1 (5 bases). Trimming pared 0 bases from V and 4 bases from J, leaving 19 bases between. The CDR3 extends over 17 amino acids. Germline V gene sequence: CDR1 SGHDT, CDR2 YYEEEE. The DNA for the CDR3 is TGTGCCAGCAGCTTGGGGGTGGCAGGGCGAAGTTTCTATGGCTACACCTTC. This encodes CASSLGVAGRSFYGYTF.

This chain connects TRBV7-9 to TRBJ2-3; a weak D match, TRBD2 (6 bases). The CDR3 is 15 residues long. Trimming removed 4 bases at V and 1 base at J, with 12 bases between. Germline CDR1 and CDR2: SEHNR and FQNEAQ (reference sequence). The CDR3 DNA reads TGTGCCAGCAGCTCACTATCGGGGGGCACAGATACGCAGTATTTT. This sequence encodes CASSSLSGGTDTQYF.

This chain links TRBV19 with TRBJ1-3, with no clear D. V was clipped by 3 bases and J by 4 bases, with 7 bases between them. Looked up from germline, CDR1 is LNHDA and CDR2 is SQIVND (reference sequence). There are 13 residues in the CDR3. CDR3 in DNA: TGTGCCAGTAGTATCGGCAGGGGAAACACCATATATTTT. It encodes CASSIGRGNTIYF.

The chain combines TRBV5-5 with TRBJ1-2; TRBD1 matches 12 bases. V shed 1 base, J shed 12 bases, and the junction held 10 bases outside the gene matches. CDR3 length equals 15 residues. The germline gives CDR1 SGHKS, CDR2 YYEKEE (reference sequence). CDR3 sequence: CASSLTGTGGNFHTF. The CDR3 DNA follows: TGTGCCAGCAGCTTGACCGGGACAGGGGGCAACTTCCACACCTTC.

The DNA for the CDR3 is TGTGCCATCAGTGAGTCGTCGGGGGGCGGCTATGGCTACACCTTC. It translates to CAISESSGGGYGYTF. J is TRBJ1-2 and V is TRBV10-3; D is perhaps TRBD1 (6 bases). The germline V gene encodes CDR1 ENHRY and CDR2 SYGVKD. CDR3 length equals 15 residues. The V gene lost 0 bases and the J gene lost 4 bases, with 12 bases spanning the gap.

The rearrangement joins TRBV5-6 to TRBJ2-7; TRBD1 might be the D (6 bases). The V end was cut by 0 bases, the J end by 3 bases, with 10 bases between. This CDR3 comprises 14 residues. CDR1 and CDR2 from the germline V gene are SGHDT and YYEEEE. The CDR3 reads CASSLVGRGYEQYF. The CDR3 DNA is TGTGCCAGCAGCTTGGTAGGCAGGGGCTACGAGCAGTACTTC.

The chain combines TRBV28 with TRBJ2-1; a possible D gene is TRBD2 (5 bases). The CDR3 is 15 amino acids. From germline, CDR1 is MDHEN and CDR2 SYDVKM. Trimming cost V 1 base and J 4 bases, with 11 bases left between them. Written as DNA, the CDR3 is TGTGCCAGCAGTTTATTGGACTTACAATACAATGAGCAGTTCTTC. It specifies CASSLLDLQYNEQFF.

The chain joins TRBV27 to TRBJ2-5; unclear D gene. This CDR3 comprises 12 residues. Trimming took off 5 bases at V and 0 bases at J, with 4 bases between the two ends. Per germline, CDR1 MNHEY and CDR2 SMNVEV (reference sequence). The CDR3 region is CASSLYQETQYF. The DNA of the CDR3 is TGTGCCAGCAGTCTTTACCAAGAGACCCAGTACTTC.

V is TRBV7-2 and J is TRBJ1-5; D is possibly TRBD1 (6 bases). CDR1 and CDR2 from the germline V gene are SGHTA and FQGNSA. The CDR3 is made up of 14 amino acids. Trimming stripped 3 bases from V and 3 bases from J, with 9 bases between. The CDR3 reads CASSLTGPNQPQHF. In nucleotides, the CDR3 is TGTGCCAGCAGCTTGACAGGCCCCAATCAGCCCCAGCATTTT.

The chain combines TRBV27 with TRBJ1-2, with D unclear. Germline V CDR1 and CDR2: MNHEY, SMNVEV (reference sequence). The CDR3 length is 13 residues. V was trimmed by 5 bases and J by 4 bases, leaving 11 bases between them. CDR3 loop: CASSPRPGYGYTF. As DNA, the CDR3 is TGTGCCAGCAGTCCGCGGCCGGGCTATGGCTACACCTTC.